The 10 T cell receptor beta chains below all came from one sample that was sequenced in a study of cytomegalovirus exposure and HLA in healthy donors. Amplification used 60 Vbeta primers and 13 Jbeta primers. This table comes from immunoSEQ multiplex PCR, and its TCRdb copy is limited to in-frame clones, with some not included. Of over 150,000 clones in the sample, 82% were seen once. Sequencing input: PBMCs. These receptors came from a woman aged 50 to 60 in good health and CMV-seropositive.

CDR3 residues: CASSESGFNNSPLHF. CDR3 in DNA: TGTGCCAGCAGCGAATCGGGGTTTAACAATTCACCCCTCCACTTT. The V and J genes are TRBV9 and TRBJ1-6; no definite D call. Trimming left V 3 bases short and J 7 bases short, with 14 bases between. The CDR3 contains 15 residues. Germline CDR1 is SGDLS and CDR2 is YYNGEE.

V is TRBV10-1 and J is TRBJ1-1; the D is unclear. The CDR3 sequence is 15 residues long. Per germline, CDR1 WNHNN and CDR2 SYGVQD (reference sequence). Trimming took off 0 bases at V and 6 bases at J, with 14 bases between the two ends. CDR3 amino acids: CASSESPGSGAEAFF. As DNA, the CDR3 is TGCGCCAGCAGTGAGTCCCCAGGTAGCGGCGCTGAAGCTTTCTTT.

The chain employs TRBV7-8 and TRBJ2-3; TRBD2 is a possible D gene (6 bases). This CDR3 is 14 amino acids long. V was pared by 4 bases and J by 0 bases, with 8 bases between. CDR1 and CDR2 from the germline V gene are SGHVS and FQNEAQ. As DNA, the CDR3 is TGTGCCAGCAGCTGGGACTTTAGCACAGATACGCAGTATTTT. Its protein is CASSWDFSTDTQYF.

This rearrangement joins TRBV7-3 to TRBJ2-1, with 10 bases aligning to TRBD2. J lost 2 bases, V lost 5 bases, and 3 bases had no gene match. There are 15 residues in the CDR3. The V gene's germline CDR1 is SGHTA and CDR2 FQGTGA. The CDR3 nucleotides are TGTGCCAGCAGCCCCGGGACTAGCGCCTACAATGAGCAGTTCTTC. Amino acids: CASSPGTSAYNEQFF.

The V gene is TRBV6-5, the J gene TRBJ2-1; TRBD2 aligns across 7 bases. Trimming removed 5 bases from V and 1 base from J; junction bases left unmatched: 5. The germline gives CDR1 MNHEY, CDR2 SVGAGI. The CDR3 consists of 15 residues. This chain's CDR3 is CASSPREGSYNEQFF. For the CDR3, the DNA is TGTGCCAGCAGTCCCAGGGAGGGATCCTACAATGAGCAGTTCTTC.

V gene TRBV29-1 combines with J gene TRBJ1-2, with D maybe TRBD1 (5 bases). The CDR3 length is 12 residues. CDR1 and CDR2 from the germline V gene are SQVTM and ANQGSEA. The V end was cut by 7 bases, the J end by 1 base, with 10 bases between. CDR3 bases: TGCAGCGCGACAGTCCTTAACTATGGCTACACCTTC. As protein: CSATVLNYGYTF. The complete variable domain, with remaining parts taken from reference TRBV29-1 and TRBJ1-2, reads SAVISQKPSRDICQRGTSLTIQCQVDSQVTMMFWYRQQPGQSLTLIATANQGSEATYESGFVIDKFPISRPNLTFSTLTVSNMSPEDSSIYLCSATVLNYGYTFGSGTRLTVV.

The chain is built from TRBV10-1 and TRBJ2-2; the D gene is possibly TRBD2 (6 bases). Trimming removed 4 bases from V and 4 bases from J, with 13 bases in between. CDR1 and CDR2 from the germline V gene are WNHNN and SYGVQD (reference sequence). The CDR3 runs 15 residues. CDR3 protein: CASSGRRGGTGELFF. The CDR3 DNA is TGCGCCAGCAGTGGGAGACGGGGAGGCACCGGGGAGCTGTTTTTT.

This chain connects TRBV4-3 to TRBJ2-3, with 10 bases that match TRBD2. This CDR3 contains 18 residues. J lost 1 base, V lost 1 base, and 8 bases had no gene match. Germline V gene lookup returns CDR1 LGHNA and CDR2 YSLEER. CDR3 bases: TGCGCCAGCAGCCAAGTTGGCCTAACTAGCGGGGGCACAGATACGCAGTATTTT. Translated, it gives CASSQVGLTSGGTDTQYF.

The rearrangement uses TRBV7-2 and TRBJ1-4; 7 bases map to TRBD1. The CDR3 loop spans 14 amino acids. V trimming: 5 bases; J trimming: 5 bases; junction bases outside the gene matches: 5. Germline V gene lookup returns CDR1 SGHTA and CDR2 FQGNSA. CDR3 sequence: CASSRQGGNEKLFF. CDR3 sequence (DNA): TGTGCCAGCAGCCGACAGGGTGGCAATGAAAAACTGTTTTTT. The variable domain in full, completed from reference TRBV7-2 and TRBJ1-4, reads GAGVSQSPSNKVTEKGKDVELRCDPISGHTALYWYRQSLGQGLEFLIYFQGNSAPDKSGLPSDRFSAERTGGSVSTLTIQRTQQEDSAVYLCASSRQGGNEKLFFGSGTQLSVL.

This chain joins TRBV19 and TRBJ2-2; 7 nucleotides align to TRBD1. CDR3 size: 14 residues. Trimming at V came to 8 bases and at J to 6 bases, leaving 9 bases not matched to a gene. Germline CDR1 and CDR2: LNHDA and SQIVND (reference sequence). The CDR3 nucleotides are TGTGCCAGTTCGGACAGGTTCTTATCCGGGGAGCTGTTTTTT. This encodes CASSDRFLSGELFF. Supplemented by reference TRBV19 and TRBJ2-2, the full variable domain reads DGGITQSPKYLFRKEGQNVTLSCEQNLNHDAMYWYRQDPGQGLRLIYYSQIVNDFQKGDIAEGYSVSREKKESFPLTVTSAQKNPTAFYLCASSDRFLSGELFFGEGSRLTVL.